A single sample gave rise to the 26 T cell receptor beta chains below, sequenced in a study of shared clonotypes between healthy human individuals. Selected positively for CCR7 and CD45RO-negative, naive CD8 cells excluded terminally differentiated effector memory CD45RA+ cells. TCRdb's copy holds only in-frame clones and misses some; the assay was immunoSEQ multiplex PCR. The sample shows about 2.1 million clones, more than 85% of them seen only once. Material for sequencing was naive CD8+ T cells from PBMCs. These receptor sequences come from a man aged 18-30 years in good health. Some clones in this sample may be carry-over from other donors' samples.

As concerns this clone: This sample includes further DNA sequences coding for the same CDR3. The CDR3 loop is CASSLAIHEQYF. The CDR3 DNA follows: TGTGCCAGCAGCTTAGCGATCCACGAGCAGTACTTC. The rearrangement uses TRBV7-9 and TRBJ2-7; D is unresolved. CDR1 SEHNR and CDR2 FQNEAQ come from the germline V gene (reference sequence). The V and J ends lost 0 bases and 5 bases respectively, with 5 bases between them. The CDR3 loop spans 12 amino acids.

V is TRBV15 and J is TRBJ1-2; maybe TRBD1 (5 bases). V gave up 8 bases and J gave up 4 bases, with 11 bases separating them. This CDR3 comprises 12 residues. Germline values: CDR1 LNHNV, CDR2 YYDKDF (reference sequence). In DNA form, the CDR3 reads TGTGCCACCGGGGGACGGGTCTATGGCTACACCTTC. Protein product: CATGGRVYGYTF.

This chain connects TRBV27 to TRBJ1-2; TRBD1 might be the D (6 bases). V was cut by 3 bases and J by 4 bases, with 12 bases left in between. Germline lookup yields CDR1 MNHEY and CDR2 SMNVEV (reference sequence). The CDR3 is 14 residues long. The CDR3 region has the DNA TGTGCCAGCAGTTTGGCAGGGGAGGCCTATGGCTACACCTTC. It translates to CASSLAGEAYGYTF.

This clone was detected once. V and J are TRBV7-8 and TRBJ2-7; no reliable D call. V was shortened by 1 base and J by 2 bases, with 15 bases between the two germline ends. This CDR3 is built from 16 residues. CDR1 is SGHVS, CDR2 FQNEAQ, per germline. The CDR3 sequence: CASSLVRGRPTYEQYF. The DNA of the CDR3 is TGTGCCAGCAGCTTAGTTCGCGGCAGGCCAACCTACGAGCAGTACTTC. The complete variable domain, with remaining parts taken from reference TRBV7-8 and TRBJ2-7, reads GAGVSQSPRYKVAKRGQDVALRCDPISGHVSLFWYQQALGQGPEFLTYFQNEAQLDKSGLPSDRFFAERPEGSVSTLKIQRTQQEDSAVYLCASSLVRGRPTYEQYFGPGTRLTVT.

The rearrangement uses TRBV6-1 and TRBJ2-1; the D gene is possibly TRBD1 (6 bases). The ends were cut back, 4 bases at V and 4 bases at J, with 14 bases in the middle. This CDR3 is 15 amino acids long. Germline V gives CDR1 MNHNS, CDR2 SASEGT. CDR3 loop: CASSGQGFPYNEQFF. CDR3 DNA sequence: TGTGCCAGCAGTGGCCAGGGGTTTCCATACAATGAGCAGTTCTTC.

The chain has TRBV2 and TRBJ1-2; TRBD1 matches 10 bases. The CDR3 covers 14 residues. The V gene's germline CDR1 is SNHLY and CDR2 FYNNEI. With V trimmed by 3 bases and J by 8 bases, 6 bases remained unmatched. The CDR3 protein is CASSDDRGLGGYTF. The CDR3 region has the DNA TGTGCCAGCAGTGACGACAGGGGGCTTGGAGGCTACACCTTC.

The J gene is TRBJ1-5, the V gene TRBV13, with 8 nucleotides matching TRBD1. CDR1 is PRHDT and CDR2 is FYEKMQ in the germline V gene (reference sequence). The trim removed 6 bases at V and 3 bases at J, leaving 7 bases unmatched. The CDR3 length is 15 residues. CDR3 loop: CASRSSQGANQPQHF. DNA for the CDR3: TGTGCCAGCAGGTCCTCTCAGGGGGCCAATCAGCCCCAGCATTTT.

CDR3 nucleotide sequence: TGTGCCAGCAGTCCCTACAGGGGTCGGGGTACTGAGGGCTACGAGCAGTACTTC. Amino acids: CASSPYRGRGTEGYEQYF. This chain connects TRBV28 to TRBJ2-7; 7 nucleotides match TRBD1. There are 18 residues in the CDR3. Germline V lookup: CDR1 MDHEN, CDR2 SYDVKM. V was pared by 5 bases and J by 3 bases, with 19 bases of the junction left unmatched.

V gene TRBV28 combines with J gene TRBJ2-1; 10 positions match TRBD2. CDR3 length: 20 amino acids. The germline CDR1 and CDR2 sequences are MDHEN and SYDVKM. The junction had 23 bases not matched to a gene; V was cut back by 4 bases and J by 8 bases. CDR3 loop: CASSSPDSPAELAGFDEQFF. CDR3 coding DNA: TGTGCCAGCAGTTCTCCGGACAGTCCAGCAGAACTAGCGGGATTCGATGAGCAGTTCTTC.

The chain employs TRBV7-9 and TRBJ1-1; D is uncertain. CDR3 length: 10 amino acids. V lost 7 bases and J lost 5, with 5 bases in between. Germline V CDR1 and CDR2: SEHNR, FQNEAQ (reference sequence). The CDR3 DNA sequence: TGTGCCAGCATAGAGACTGAAGCTTTCTTT. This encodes CASIETEAFF.

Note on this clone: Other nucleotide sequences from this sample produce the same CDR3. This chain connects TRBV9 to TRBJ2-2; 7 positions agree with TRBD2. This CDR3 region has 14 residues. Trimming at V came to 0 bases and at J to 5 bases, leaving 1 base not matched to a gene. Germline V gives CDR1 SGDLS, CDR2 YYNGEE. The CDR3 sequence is CASSVEGGTGELFF. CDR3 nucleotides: TGTGCCAGCAGCGTAGAGGGAGGGACCGGGGAGCTGTTTTTT.

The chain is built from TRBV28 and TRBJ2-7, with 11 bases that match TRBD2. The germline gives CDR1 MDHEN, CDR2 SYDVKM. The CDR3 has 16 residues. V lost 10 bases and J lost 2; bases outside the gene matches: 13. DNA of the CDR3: TGTGCCACGTCAGGGACTAGCGGACGTCTCGCCTACGAGCAGTACTTC. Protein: CATSGTSGRLAYEQYF. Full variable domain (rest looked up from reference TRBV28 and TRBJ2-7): DVKVTQSSRYLVKRTGEKVFLECVQDMDHENMFWYRQDPGLGLRLIYFSYDVKMKEKGDIPEGYSVSREKKERFSLILESASTNQTSMYLCATSGTSGRLAYEQYFGPGTRLTVT.

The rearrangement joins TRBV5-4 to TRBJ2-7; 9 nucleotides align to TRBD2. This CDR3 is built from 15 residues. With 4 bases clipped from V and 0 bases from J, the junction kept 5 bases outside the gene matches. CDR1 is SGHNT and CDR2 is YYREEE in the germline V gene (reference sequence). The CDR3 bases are TGTGCCAGCAGCCCTCTAGCGGGAAACTCCTACGAGCAGTACTTC. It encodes CASSPLAGNSYEQYF.

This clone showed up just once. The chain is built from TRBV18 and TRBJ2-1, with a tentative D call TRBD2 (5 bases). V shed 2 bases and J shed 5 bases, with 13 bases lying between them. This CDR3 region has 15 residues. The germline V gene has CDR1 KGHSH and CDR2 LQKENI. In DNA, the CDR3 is TGTGCCAGCTCACCATGGGAGACTGGAAACAATGAGCAGTTCTTC. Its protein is CASSPWETGNNEQFF. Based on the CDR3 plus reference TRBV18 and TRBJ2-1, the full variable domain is NAGVMQNPRHLVRRRGQEARLRCSPMKGHSHVYWYRQLPEEGLKFMVYLQKENIIDESGMPKERFSAEFPKEGPSILRIQQVVRGDSAAYFCASSPWETGNNEQFFGPGTRLTVL.

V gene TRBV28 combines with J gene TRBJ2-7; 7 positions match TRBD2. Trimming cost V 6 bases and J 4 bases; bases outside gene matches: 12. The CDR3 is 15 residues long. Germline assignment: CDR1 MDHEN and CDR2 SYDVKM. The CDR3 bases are TGTGCCAGCAGGCCCGGCGGGAGTGGTGCGTACGAGCAGTACTTC. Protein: CASRPGGSGAYEQYF.

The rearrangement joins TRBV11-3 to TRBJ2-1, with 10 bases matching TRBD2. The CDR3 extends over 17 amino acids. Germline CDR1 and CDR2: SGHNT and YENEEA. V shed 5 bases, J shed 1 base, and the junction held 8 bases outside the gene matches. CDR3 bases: TGTGCCAGCAGCCCAGAGGCTAGCGGGAGTTCCTACAATGAGCAGTTCTTC. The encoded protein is CASSPEASGSSYNEQFF. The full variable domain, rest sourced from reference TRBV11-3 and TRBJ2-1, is EAGVVQSPRYKIIEKKQPVAFWCNPISGHNTLYWYLQNLGQGPELLIRYENEEAVDDSQLPKDRFSAERLKGVDSTLKIQPAELGDSAVYLCASSPEASGSSYNEQFFGPGTRLTVL.

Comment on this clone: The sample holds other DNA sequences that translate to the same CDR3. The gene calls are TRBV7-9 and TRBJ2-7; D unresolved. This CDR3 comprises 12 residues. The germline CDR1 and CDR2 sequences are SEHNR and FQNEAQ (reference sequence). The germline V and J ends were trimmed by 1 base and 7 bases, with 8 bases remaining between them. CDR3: CASSLGQAEQYF. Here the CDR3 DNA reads TGTGCCAGCAGCTTAGGCCAGGCAGAGCAGTACTTC. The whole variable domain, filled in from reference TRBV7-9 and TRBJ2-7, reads DTGVSQNPRHKITKRGQNVTFRCDPISEHNRLYWYRQTLGQGPEFLTYFQNEAQLEKSRLLSDRFSAERPKGSFSTLEIQRTEQGDSAMYLCASSLGQAEQYFGPGTRLTVT.

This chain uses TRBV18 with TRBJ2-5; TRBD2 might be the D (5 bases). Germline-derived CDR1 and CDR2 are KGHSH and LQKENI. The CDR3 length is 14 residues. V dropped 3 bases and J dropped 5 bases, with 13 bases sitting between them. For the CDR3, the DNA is TGTGCCAGCTCACCGCGAGGGAACGGCGAGACCCAGTACTTC. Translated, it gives CASSPRGNGETQYF.

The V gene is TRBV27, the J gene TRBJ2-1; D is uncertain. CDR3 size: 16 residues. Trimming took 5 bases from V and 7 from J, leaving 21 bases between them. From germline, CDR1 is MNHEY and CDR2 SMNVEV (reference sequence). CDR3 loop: CASSTLPAVTVNEQFF. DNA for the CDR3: TGTGCCAGCAGTACCTTACCCGCAGTTACCGTGAATGAGCAGTTCTTC.

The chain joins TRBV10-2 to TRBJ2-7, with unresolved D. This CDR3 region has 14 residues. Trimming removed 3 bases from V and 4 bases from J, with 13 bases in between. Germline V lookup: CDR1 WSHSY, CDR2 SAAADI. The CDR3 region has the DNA TGCGCCAGCAGTGAAGTGGGGAATGGGTACGAGCAGTACTTC. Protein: CASSEVGNGYEQYF.

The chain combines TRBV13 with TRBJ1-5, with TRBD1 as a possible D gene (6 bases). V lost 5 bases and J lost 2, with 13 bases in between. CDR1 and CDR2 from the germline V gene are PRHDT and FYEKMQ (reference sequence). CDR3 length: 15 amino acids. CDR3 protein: CASSPGPGGNQPQHF. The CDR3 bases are TGTGCCAGCAGCCCCGGGCCAGGGGGCAATCAGCCCCAGCATTTT.

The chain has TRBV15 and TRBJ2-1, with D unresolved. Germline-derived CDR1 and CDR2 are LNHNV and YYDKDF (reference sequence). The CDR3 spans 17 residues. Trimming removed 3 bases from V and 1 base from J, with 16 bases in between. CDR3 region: CATSSHERVGSYNEQFF. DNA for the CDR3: TGTGCCACCAGCAGCCACGAACGGGTGGGGTCCTACAATGAGCAGTTCTTC.

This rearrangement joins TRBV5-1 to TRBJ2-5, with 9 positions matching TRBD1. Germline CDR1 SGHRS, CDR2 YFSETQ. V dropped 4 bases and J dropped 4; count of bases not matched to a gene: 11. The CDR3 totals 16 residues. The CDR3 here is CASSPGTGGFRETQYF. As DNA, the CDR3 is TGCGCCAGCAGCCCCGGAACAGGGGGCTTTAGAGAGACCCAGTACTTC. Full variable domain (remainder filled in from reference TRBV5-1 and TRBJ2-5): KAGVTQTPRYLIKTRGQQVTLSCSPISGHRSVSWYQQTPGQGLQFLFEYFSETQRNKGNFPGRFSGRQFSNSRSEMNVSTLELGDSALYLCASSPGTGGFRETQYFGPGTRLLVL.

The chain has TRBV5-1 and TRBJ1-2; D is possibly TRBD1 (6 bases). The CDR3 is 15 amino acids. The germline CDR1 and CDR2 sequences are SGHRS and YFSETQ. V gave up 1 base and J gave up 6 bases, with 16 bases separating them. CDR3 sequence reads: CASSLIQGSKNGYTF. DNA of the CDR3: TGCGCCAGCAGCTTGATACAGGGAAGCAAAAATGGCTACACCTTC.

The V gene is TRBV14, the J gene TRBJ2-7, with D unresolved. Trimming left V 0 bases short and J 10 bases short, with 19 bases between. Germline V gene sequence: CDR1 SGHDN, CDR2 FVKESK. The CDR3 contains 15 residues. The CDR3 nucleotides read TGTGCCAGCAGCCAAGATCTGGGCGTCGACGTAGAACAGTACTTC. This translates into CASSQDLGVDVEQYF.

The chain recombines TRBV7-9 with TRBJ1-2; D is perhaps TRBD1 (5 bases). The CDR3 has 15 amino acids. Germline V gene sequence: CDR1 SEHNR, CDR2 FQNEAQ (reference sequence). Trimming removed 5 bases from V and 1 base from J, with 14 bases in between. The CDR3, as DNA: TGTGCCAGCAGCGACCGGGACCGAATTAACTATGGCTACACCTTC. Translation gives CASSDRDRINYGYTF.